The 9 T cell receptor beta chains given below trace back to one sample, sequenced in a study of Tregs in tolerant kidney transplant recipients. Produced via immunoSEQ multiplex PCR; TCRdb's table is partial and in-frame only. The sample table sets out around 48,000 clones. Material: CD4+ T cells from blood, obtained before the transplant. The receptors were gathered from a human donor who received a combined kidney and bone marrow transplant.

The covered CDR3 bases are TGCGCCAGCAGCATCGGGACAGGGGCCTACAATGAG. This translates into CASSIGTGAYNE. The CDR3 as a whole reads CASSIGTGAYNEQFF. The chain links TRBV5-1 to TRBJ2-1; 10 bases agree with TRBD1. The sequenced fragment ends 3 residues before the CDR3 boundary, so the rest is inferred from the germline J gene. V was pared by 4 bases and J by 2 bases, with 3 bases of the junction left unmatched. This CDR3 is 15 amino acids long. Germline loops: CDR1 SGHRS, CDR2 YFSETQ.

CDR3 bases read: TGTGCCAGCAGCCCGGGACAGGAGTATGGC. Translated, it gives CASSPGQEYG. The full CDR3 reads CASSPGQEYGYTF. The gene calls are TRBV7-2 and TRBJ1-2; 8 bases fit TRBD1. Coverage ceases 3 residues before the CDR3 finishes, and the germline J gene fills in the end. Germline CDR1 and CDR2: SGHTA and FQGNSA. This CDR3 is built from 13 residues. The ends lost 5 bases at V and 5 bases at J; junction bases unmatched: 4.

Concerning this clone itself: The read stops 3 residues short of the end of the CDR3; the missing end is completed from the germline J gene. The V and J genes are TRBV5-4 and TRBJ2-3; D remains ambiguous. Per the germline V gene, CDR1 is SGHNT and CDR2 is YYREEE (reference sequence). The CDR3 spans 14 residues. V shed 4 bases and J shed 6 bases, with 15 bases lying between them. This CDR3 is CASSHTVTTDTQYF. CDR3 DNA (partial): TGTGCCAGCAGCCATACCGTGACAACGGATACG.

As regards this clone: The CDR3 end is not reached by the read, which stops 3 residues before it; the germline J gene fills it in. The chain is built from TRBV2 and TRBJ2-1; 8 positions match TRBD1. Per germline, CDR1 SNHLY and CDR2 FYNNEI. The J segment lost 7 bases and the V segment lost 5 bases, leaving 13 bases of the junction unmatched. The CDR3 has 16 residues. This CDR3 reads CASSPTQGARGNEQFF. CDR3 DNA, as far as it was read: TGTGCCAGCAGTCCGACGCAGGGGGCCCGGGGAAATGAG.

A remark on this clone: The read ends 3 residues before the CDR3 terminus; that terminus is restored from the germline J gene. The V gene is TRBV20-1, the J gene TRBJ2-3; D not certain. The germline V and J ends were trimmed by 0 bases and 2 bases, with 12 bases remaining between them. CDR1 DFQATT and CDR2 SNEGSKA come from the germline V gene (reference sequence). This CDR3 is built from 15 residues. The covered CDR3 bases are TGCAGTGCTAGAGACATGTCGGGTTACACAGATACG. Amino acids: CSARDMSGYTDT. The whole CDR3 region reads CSARDMSGYTDTQYF.

As to this clone: The CDR3 end lies 3 residues beyond the end of the read and is filled in from the germline J gene. The same CDR3 is also encoded by other DNA sequences in this sample. The chain has TRBV18 and TRBJ2-2; TRBD1 is a possible D gene (5 bases). The V gene's germline CDR1 is KGHSH and CDR2 LQKENI. The CDR3 length is 14 residues. V shed 2 bases and J shed 1 base, with 5 bases lying between them. The CDR3 reads CASSPGQNTGELFF. The sequenced CDR3 bases are TGTGCCAGCTCACCAGGACAGAACACCGGGGAG.

Worth noting for this clone: The sequence runs out 3 residues before the end of the CDR3; the remainder is reconstructed from the germline J gene. The chain employs TRBV5-4 and TRBJ2-1, with 8 nucleotides matching TRBD2. CDR1 and CDR2 (germline): SGHNT, YYREEE (reference sequence). CDR3 length: 15 amino acids. The V gene end was trimmed by 3 bases and the J gene end by 5 bases; junction bases not matched to a gene: 7. CDR3 region: CASSSPSGSHNEQFF. The sequenced CDR3 bases are TGTGCCAGCAGCTCACCTAGCGGGTCCCACAATGAG.

CDR3 DNA (partial): TGTGCCAGCAGTGAAGGGACAGGGTTTGGAAACACC. Translated, it gives CASSEGTGFGNT. The CDR3 in its entirety is CASSEGTGFGNTIYF. The rearrangement joins TRBV6-1 to TRBJ1-3, with 8 bases matching TRBD1. The read is 3 residues too short to cover the CDR3 end, so that end is filled in from the germline J gene. This CDR3 has 15 residues. CDR1 is MNHNS and CDR2 is SASEGT in the germline V gene. V trimming: 1 base; J trimming: 3 bases; junction bases outside the gene matches: 2.

As regards this clone: From the germline J gene comes the end of the CDR3, since the read stops 3 residues before it. The rearrangement uses TRBV7-2 and TRBJ2-4; 9 bases align to TRBD2. V shed 3 bases, J shed 8 bases, and the junction held 8 bases outside the gene matches. This CDR3 contains 15 residues. Germline V gene sequence: CDR1 SGHTA, CDR2 FQGNSA. The CDR3 is CASSFGTSGWDIQYF. CDR3 DNA (partial): TGTGCCAGCAGCTTTGGTACTAGCGGGTGGGACATT.